This paragraph reports one T cell receptor (beta chain). These data come from a study of blood T cell repertoires in COVID-19. Data came from immunoSEQ multiplex PCR; TCRdb stores just in-frame clones and leaves some out. The table includes about 64,000 clones, approximately 78% detected once. The length of the CDR3 is 15 residues. Germline CDR1 is LGHDT and CDR2 is YNNKEL (reference sequence). V was clipped by 0 bases and J by 7 bases; unmatched bases: 5. V usage is TRBV3-1 (or the pseudogene TRBV3-2) and J usage is TRBJ1-2; 10 bases align to TRBD1. Specimen: peripheral blood. This sequence originates from a human donor in a cohort sampled during active COVID-19. The CDR3 loop reads CASSQDGTGAGGYTF. The CDR3 DNA follows: TGTGCCAGCAGCCAAGATGGGACAGGGGCGGGTGGCTACACCTTC.